This is a list of T cell receptor beta chains from one sample in a study of blood T cell repertoires in COVID-19. The table came from immunoSEQ multiplex PCR; TCRdb's copy has only in-frame clones and leaves some out. Among under 130,000 clones listed, approximately 81% were seen once. Sequenced material: peripheral blood. Source of these receptors: a human donor in a cohort sampled during active COVID-19. Each CDR3 is given with its conserved first and last residue. The order of the fields is V gene, clone size, D gene, J gene, CDR3 protein, CDR3 DNA. D genes are given only for firm matches. Clone size is not always given. Where it is, it says once, few, many or a class for expanded clones.

v_gene: TRBV5-1
abundance: -
d_gene: -
j_gene: TRBJ2-7
CDR3aa: CASSLAGLANEQYF
CDR3nt: TGCGCCAGCAGCTTGGCGGGCCTAGCGAACGAGCAGTACTTC

v_gene: TRBV5-4
abundance: -
d_gene: -
j_gene: TRBJ2-5
CDR3aa: CASSTGGSQETQYF
CDR3nt: TGTGCCAGCAGTACGGGTGGGTCCCAAGAGACCCAGTACTTC

v_gene: TRBV6-5
abundance: -
d_gene: -
j_gene: TRBJ2-5
CDR3aa: CASSYSLGVETQYF
CDR3nt: TGTGCCAGCAGTTACTCGCTCGGGGTAGAGACCCAGTACTTC

v_gene: TRBV3-1/TRBV3-2
abundance: -
d_gene: -
j_gene: TRBJ1-1
CDR3aa: CASSSGSPRNTEAFF
CDR3nt: TGTGCCAGCAGCTCAGGGTCCCCCCGGAACACTGAAGCTTTCTTT

v_gene: TRBV6-5
abundance: -
d_gene: TRBD1
j_gene: TRBJ1-2
CDR3aa: CASSSDRVANYGYTF
CDR3nt: TGTGCCAGCAGTTCCGACAGGGTGGCAAACTATGGCTACACCTTC

v_gene: TRBV4-2
abundance: -
d_gene: -
j_gene: TRBJ2-1
CDR3aa: CASSQEVQGPYNEQFF
CDR3nt: TGTGCCAGCAGCCAAGAGGTGCAGGGGCCCTACAATGAGCAGTTCTTC

v_gene: TRBV18
abundance: once
d_gene: -
j_gene: TRBJ1-1
CDR3aa: CASSPSSHSPNTEAFF
CDR3nt: TGTGCCAGCTCACCAAGCTCGCACAGCCCGAACACTGAAGCTTTCTTT

v_gene: TRBV29-1
abundance: many
d_gene: TRBD2
j_gene: TRBJ2-6
CDR3aa: CSVRAGTGANVLTF
CDR3nt: TGCAGCGTCCGAGCGGGGACTGGGGCCAACGTCCTGACTTTC

v_gene: TRBV7-9
abundance: -
d_gene: -
j_gene: TRBJ1-1
CDR3aa: CASSLGGDLVNTEAFF
CDR3nt: TGTGCCAGCAGCTTAGGGGGAGACCTCGTGAACACTGAAGCTTTCTTT

v_gene: TRBV9
abundance: -
d_gene: -
j_gene: TRBJ1-6
CDR3aa: CASSVGPDTVINNSPLHF
CDR3nt: TGTGCCAGCAGCGTAGGACCCGACACAGTGATAAATAATTCACCCCTCCACTTT

v_gene: TRBV5-6
abundance: -
d_gene: -
j_gene: TRBJ2-1
CDR3aa: CASSLGGYNEQFF
CDR3nt: TGTGCCAGCAGCTTAGGCGGATACAATGAGCAGTTCTTC

v_gene: TRBV24-1
abundance: -
d_gene: -
j_gene: TRBJ1-2
CDR3aa: CATRGPHGYTF
CDR3nt: TGTGCCACCCGCGGGCCTCATGGCTACACCTTC

v_gene: TRBV5-1
abundance: -
d_gene: TRBD2
j_gene: TRBJ2-7
CDR3aa: CASSRGVAGASYEQYF
CDR3nt: TGCGCCAGCAGCCGAGGGGTAGCGGGAGCGTCCTACGAGCAGTACTTC

v_gene: TRBV7-3
abundance: -
d_gene: TRBD1
j_gene: TRBJ2-6
CDR3aa: CASSPDRASGANVLTF
CDR3nt: TGTGCCAGCAGCCCGGACAGGGCCTCTGGGGCCAACGTCCTGACTTTC

v_gene: TRBV10-2
abundance: -
d_gene: -
j_gene: TRBJ2-7
CDR3aa: CASSETGSYEQYF
CDR3nt: TGCGCCAGCAGTGAGACGGGATCCTACGAGCAGTACTTC

v_gene: TRBV2
abundance: -
d_gene: -
j_gene: TRBJ1-1
CDR3aa: CASSEPGEAFF
CDR3nt: TGTGCCAGCAGTGAACCGGGGGAAGCTTTCTTT

v_gene: TRBV4-1
abundance: -
d_gene: -
j_gene: TRBJ2-3
CDR3aa: CASSQRGAGQGDTQYF
CDR3nt: TGCGCCAGCAGCCAACGCGGGGCCGGCCAGGGAGATACGCAGTATTTT

v_gene: TRBV10-3
abundance: -
d_gene: TRBD1
j_gene: TRBJ1-4
CDR3aa: CAISEEGTGNEKLFF
CDR3nt: TGTGCCATCAGTGAGGAGGGGACAGGAAATGAAAAACTGTTTTTT

v_gene: TRBV7-8
abundance: few
d_gene: -
j_gene: TRBJ2-2
CDR3aa: CASSFSPPGEYSGELFF
CDR3nt: TGTGCCAGCAGCTTCTCCCCTCCCGGAGAATATTCGGGGGAGCTGTTTTTT

v_gene: TRBV5-1
abundance: -
d_gene: -
j_gene: TRBJ1-3
CDR3aa: CASSSEGYSSGNTIYF
CDR3nt: TGCGCCAGCAGCTCGGAGGGGTATTCCTCTGGAAACACCATATATTTT

v_gene: TRBV24-1
abundance: -
d_gene: -
j_gene: TRBJ2-7
CDR3aa: CATSDSRRSSYEQYF
CDR3nt: TGTGCCACCAGTGATTCCCGGAGGAGCTCCTACGAGCAGTACTTC

v_gene: TRBV24-1
abundance: -
d_gene: -
j_gene: TRBJ1-5
CDR3aa: CATSDQVSNQPQHF
CDR3nt: TGTGCCACCAGTGATCAGGTTAGCAATCAGCCCCAGCATTTT